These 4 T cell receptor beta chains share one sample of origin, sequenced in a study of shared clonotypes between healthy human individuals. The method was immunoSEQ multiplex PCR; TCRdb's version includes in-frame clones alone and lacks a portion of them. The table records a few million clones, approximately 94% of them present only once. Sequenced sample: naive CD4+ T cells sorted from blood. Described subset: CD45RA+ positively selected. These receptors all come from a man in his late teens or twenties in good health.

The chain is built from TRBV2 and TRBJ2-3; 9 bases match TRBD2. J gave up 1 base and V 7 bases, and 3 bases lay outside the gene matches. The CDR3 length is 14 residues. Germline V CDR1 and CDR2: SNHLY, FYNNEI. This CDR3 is CASNERGGTDTQYF. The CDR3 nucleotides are TGTGCCAGCAATGAGCGGGGGGGCACAGATACGCAGTATTTT.

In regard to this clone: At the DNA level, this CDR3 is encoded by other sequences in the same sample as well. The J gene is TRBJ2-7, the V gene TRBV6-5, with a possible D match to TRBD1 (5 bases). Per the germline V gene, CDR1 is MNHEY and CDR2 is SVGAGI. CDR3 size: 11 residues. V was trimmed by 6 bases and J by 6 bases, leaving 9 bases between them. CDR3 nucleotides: TGTGCCAGCAGCCAGGGCGGCGAGCAGTACTTC. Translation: CASSQGGEQYF.

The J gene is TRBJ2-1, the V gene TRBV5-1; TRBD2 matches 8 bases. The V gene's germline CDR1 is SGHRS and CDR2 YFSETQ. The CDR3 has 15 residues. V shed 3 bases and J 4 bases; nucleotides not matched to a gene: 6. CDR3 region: CASSSPAGDYNEQFF. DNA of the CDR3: TGCGCCAGCAGCTCCCCAGCGGGGGATTACAATGAGCAGTTCTTC.

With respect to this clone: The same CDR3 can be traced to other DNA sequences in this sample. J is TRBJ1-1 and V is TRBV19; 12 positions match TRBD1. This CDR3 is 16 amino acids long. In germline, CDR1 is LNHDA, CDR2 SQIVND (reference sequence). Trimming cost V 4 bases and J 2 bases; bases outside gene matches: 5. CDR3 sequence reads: CASSRGTGGSNTEAFF. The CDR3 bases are TGTGCCAGTAGTAGAGGGACAGGGGGCTCCAACACTGAAGCTTTCTTT. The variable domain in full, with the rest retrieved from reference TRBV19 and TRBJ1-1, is DGGITQSPKYLFRKEGQNVTLSCEQNLNHDAMYWYRQDPGQGLRLIYYSQIVNDFQKGDIAEGYSVSREKKESFPLTVTSAQKNPTAFYLCASSRGTGGSNTEAFFGQGTRLTVV.